This T cell receptor beta chain was recovered during a study of blood T cell repertoires in COVID-19. Study information: COVID-19 samples collected from the United States, Italy and Spain covered acute and convalescent phases. T cells, B-cell-depleted T cells, or PBMCs supplied cDNA or gDNA.

Trimming cost V 5 bases and J 10 bases; bases outside gene matches: 13. CDR3 length equals 15 residues. Germline V gives CDR1 ENHRY, CDR2 SYGVKD. This clone was observed a single time. Sequencing used immunoSEQ multiplex PCR; TCRdb keeps in-frame clones, though not all of them. The sample records a few hundred thousand clones, approximately 86% being singletons. V is TRBV10-3 and J is TRBJ1-2; TRBD1 matches at 10 bases. The sample comprised peripheral blood. This TCR derives from a woman in her sixties or seventies with active or convalescent COVID-19. The CDR3 DNA is TGTGCCATCAGTCCGGGACAGGGGAGAAGTGAGGCCTACACCTTC. Protein: CAISPGQGRSEAYTF.